This TCR beta chain came from a study of blood T cell repertoires in COVID-19 (TCRdb year 2020). About the full investigation: Samples from collaborators originated in the United States, Italy and Spain and spanned both the acute and convalescent phases of COVID-19. The prospective study material was composed of cDNA or gDNA derived from T cells, B-cell-depleted T cells, or PBMCs. The dataset comprised deeply sampled blood TCRbeta repertoires from subjects exposed to, actively infected with, or recovered from COVID-19. The repertoires were released in a freely available public database meant as a resource for research on the immune response to SARS-CoV-2. Samples were obtained from the ongoing ImmuneRACE study (first 160 participants) and from about 1,300 subjects provided by 6 global collaborators. A de-identified subject ID, COVID-19 status, age in years and sex were almost always included in the sample metadata. Where available, HLA class I and class II types were obtained from metadata supplied by the sample provider rather than from assay-based typing.

Samples from volunteer blood donors who had recovered from COVID-19 were contributed by a second Seattle source. Each collaborating institution followed its own protocols to collect whole blood in K2EDTA tubes. For TCRbeta analysis, collaborator samples were shipped as frozen whole blood, as isolated PBMCs, or as DNA extracted from either sample type. Study-level results and caveats: The quantity of clinical and demographic metadata differed by source and by participant and was supplied without curation.

The CDR3 sequence holds 16 residues, the cysteine and phenylalanine included. Just CDR3 DNA is preserved here, 48 bases in frame from base 1. The germline V gene (reference sequence) yields LGHDT for CDR1 and YNNKEL for CDR2. At the junction V is shortened by 4 bases and J by 2 bases, with 17 bases in between. The immunoSEQ Assay, a bias-controlled multiplex PCR, was used to amplify TCRbeta CDR3 regions from genomic DNA. From the authors' description of their analysis: The number of nucleated cells in each sample was estimated from the amplification of reference gene primers within the assay. To quantify the absolute abundance of each unique TCRbeta CDR3 rearrangement, sequence reads were collapsed and filtered. For each sample, productive Simpson clonality was calculated as the square root of Simpson's diversity index over productive rearrangements. TCRdb carries this immuneACCESS record with in-frame sequences only. Its versions omit some clonotypes, under half of them owing to an unresolved V gene in the studies checked, with the rest unexplained. V, J and clone size derive from that table, while D and trimming were established from the DNA sequence. This sample lists over 200,000 clones; approximately 87% were detected once. Jointly, the top ten make up 5.5% to 7.5% of the sample.

With respect to this clone: No cognate antigen has been identified for it. Within one base of it there is no much larger clone, and no base qualities were kept.

The chain employs TRBV3-1 (or the pseudogene TRBV3-2) and TRBJ1-2, with no D gene named confidently. The sequence was collected from a man aged 60 to 69 who had recovered from COVID-19. Sequenced material: peripheral blood. The DNA is as follows: TGTGCCAGCAGCCGGCAGACGGGGTCTAGAAACTATGGCTACACCTTC. Its translation reads: CASSRQTGSRNYGYTF.